Shown below are 4 T cell receptor beta chains from a single sample sequenced in a study of blood T cell repertoires in COVID-19. The data were produced by immunoSEQ multiplex PCR, yet TCRdb's version contains in-frame clones alone and is incomplete. The sample lists 110,000 or so clones; 70% to 90% were seen once. The sequenced sample was peripheral blood. These receptors all come from a man aged 35-49 years with acute or convalescent COVID-19.

This clone was seen only once. The chain employs TRBV6-6 and TRBJ1-1; TRBD1 agrees at 7 bases. This CDR3 spans 15 amino acids. V was clipped by 0 bases and J by 4 bases; unmatched bases: 5. Germline assignment: CDR1 MNHNY and CDR2 SVGAGI (reference sequence). This CDR3 is CASSYSTGLGTEAFF. The CDR3 coding sequence is TGTGCCAGCAGTTACTCGACAGGGTTGGGCACTGAAGCTTTCTTT.

This chain uses TRBV6-5 with TRBJ2-5; unclear D gene. V shed 0 bases and J shed 5 bases, with 4 bases lying between them. The CDR3 contains 12 residues. Germline lookup yields CDR1 MNHEY and CDR2 SVGAGI. The CDR3 bases are TGTGCCAGCAGTTACTCCGGGGAGACCCAGTACTTC. This sequence encodes CASSYSGETQYF.

V usage is TRBV6-4 and J usage is TRBJ2-5; 11 bases align to TRBD2. Germline V gene lookup returns CDR1 MRHNA and CDR2 SNTAGT. Trimming at V came to 9 bases and at J to 0 bases, leaving 9 bases not matched to a gene. This CDR3 spans 16 amino acids. The CDR3 nucleotides read TGTGCCAGGCCACGCCTAGCGGGGGGCCACCAAGAGACCCAGTACTTC. Its translation: CARPRLAGGHQETQYF.

A single count supports this clone. The V call is TRBV10-3, the J call TRBJ1-4; D may be TRBD1 (5 bases). This CDR3 is 16 amino acids long. With 2 bases removed from V and 3 bases from J, the gap between germline ends came to 13 bases. In germline, CDR1 is ENHRY, CDR2 SYGVKD. CDR3 residues: CAISEQRGWSNEKLFF. The DNA for the CDR3 is TGTGCCATCAGTGAGCAAAGGGGTTGGTCTAATGAAAAACTGTTTTTT.